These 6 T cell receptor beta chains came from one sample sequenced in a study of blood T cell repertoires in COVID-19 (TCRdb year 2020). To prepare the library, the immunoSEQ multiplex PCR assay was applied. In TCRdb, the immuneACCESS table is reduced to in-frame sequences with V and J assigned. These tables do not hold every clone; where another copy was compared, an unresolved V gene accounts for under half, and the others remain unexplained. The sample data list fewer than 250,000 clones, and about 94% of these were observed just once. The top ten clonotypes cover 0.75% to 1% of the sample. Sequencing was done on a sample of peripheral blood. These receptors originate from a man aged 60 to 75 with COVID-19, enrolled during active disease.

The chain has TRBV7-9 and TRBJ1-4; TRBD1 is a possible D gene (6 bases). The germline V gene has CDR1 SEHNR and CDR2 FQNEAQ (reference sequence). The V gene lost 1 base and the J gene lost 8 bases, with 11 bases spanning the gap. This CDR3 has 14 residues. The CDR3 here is CASSLGRGGEKLFF. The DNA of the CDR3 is TGTGCCAGCAGCTTAGGCAGGGGTGGCGAAAAACTGTTTTTT.

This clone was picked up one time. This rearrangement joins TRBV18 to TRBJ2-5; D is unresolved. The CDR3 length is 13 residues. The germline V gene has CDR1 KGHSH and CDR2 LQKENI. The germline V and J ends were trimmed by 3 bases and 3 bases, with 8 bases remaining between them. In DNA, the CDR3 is TGTGCCAGCTCACCTCCTACTAAAGAGACCCAGTACTTC. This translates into CASSPPTKETQYF.

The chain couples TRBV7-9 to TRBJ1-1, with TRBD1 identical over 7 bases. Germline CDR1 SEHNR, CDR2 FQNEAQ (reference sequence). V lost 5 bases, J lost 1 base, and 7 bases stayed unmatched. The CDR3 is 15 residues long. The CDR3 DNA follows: TGTGCCAGCAGCCCCAGGGGGTGGAGGAACACTGAAGCTTTCTTT. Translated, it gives CASSPRGWRNTEAFF.

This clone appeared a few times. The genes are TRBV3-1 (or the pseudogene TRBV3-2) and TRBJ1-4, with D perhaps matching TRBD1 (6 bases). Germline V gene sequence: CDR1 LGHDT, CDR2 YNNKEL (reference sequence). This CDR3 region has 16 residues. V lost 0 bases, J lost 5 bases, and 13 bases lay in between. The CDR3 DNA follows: TGTGCCAGCAGCCAAGATGCACAGGGTCTAAATGAAAAACTGTTTTTT. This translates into CASSQDAQGLNEKLFF.

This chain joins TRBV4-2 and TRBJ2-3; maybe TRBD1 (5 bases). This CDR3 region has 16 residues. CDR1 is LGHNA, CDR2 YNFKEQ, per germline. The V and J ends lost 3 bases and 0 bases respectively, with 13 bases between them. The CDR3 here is CASSQGPETSTDTQYF. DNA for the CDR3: TGTGCCAGCAGCCAGGGGCCGGAAACGAGCACAGATACGCAGTATTTT.

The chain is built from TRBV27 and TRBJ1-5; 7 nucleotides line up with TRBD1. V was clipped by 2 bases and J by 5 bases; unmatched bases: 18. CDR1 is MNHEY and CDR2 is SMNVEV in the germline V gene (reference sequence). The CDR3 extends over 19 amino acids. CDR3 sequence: CASSLAPLRTGGGDQPQHF. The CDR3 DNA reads TGTGCCAGCAGTTTAGCACCCCTACGGACTGGAGGGGGCGATCAGCCCCAGCATTTT.